This is a list of T cell receptor beta chains from one sample in a study of blood T cells in healthy people across ages. MiXCR, applied by TCRdb to the 5' RACE reads, yields one record per CDR3 protein. The sample includes fewer than 800,000 distinct CDR3 sequences, roughly 20% of them seen just once. The source material was blood. The receptors stem from a man in his 70s in good health. The CDR3 runs from the conserved cysteine through the conserved F or W. The D gene is left open where the match is weak. The size entry is marked missing in some rows and otherwise reads once, few, many or a size class.

CDR3 protein: CSVGAASGSRYGYTF
CDR3 DNA: TGCAGCGTTGGCGCGGCATCCGGAAGTCGCTATGGCTACACCTTC
clone size: few
J gene: TRBJ1-2
V gene: TRBV29-1
D gene: .

CDR3 protein: CASSVSGQGETQYF
CDR3 DNA: TGCGCCAGCAGCGTCTCAGGGCAAGGAGAGACCCAGTACTTC
clone size: few
J gene: TRBJ2-5
V gene: TRBV5-1
D gene: .

CDR3 protein: CASSLEPLLAGGTNEQFF
CDR3 DNA: TGCGCCAGCAGCTTGGAGCCCCTACTAGCGGGAGGAACGAATGAGCAGTTCTTC
clone size: .
J gene: TRBJ2-1
V gene: TRBV5-1
D gene: TRBD2

CDR3 protein: CASSSSGRMSTATQYF
CDR3 DNA: TGTGCCAGCAGCTCTAGCGGGAGGATGAGCACAGCTACGCAGTATTTT
clone size: .
J gene: TRBJ2-3
V gene: TRBV3-1
D gene: TRBD2

CDR3 protein: CASRGQSMFFGKLFF
CDR3 DNA: TGTGCCAGCAGAGGACAGAGTATGTTTTTTGGAAAACTGTTTTTT
clone size: .
J gene: TRBJ1-4
V gene: TRBV6-4
D gene: .

CDR3 protein: CSARRGQFYNEQFF
CDR3 DNA: TGCAGTGCTCGAAGGGGGCAGTTTTACAATGAGCAGTTCTTC
clone size: .
J gene: TRBJ2-1
V gene: TRBV20-1
D gene: TRBD1

CDR3 protein: CASSAGQPQHF
CDR3 DNA: TGTGCCAGCAGTGCGGGTCAGCCCCAGCATTTT
clone size: few
J gene: TRBJ1-5
V gene: TRBV6-2/TRBV6-3
D gene: .

CDR3 protein: CASSSGPLAGKETQYF
CDR3 DNA: TGCGCCAGCAGTTCGGGGCCTCTAGCGGGGAAAGAGACCCAGTACTTC
clone size: .
J gene: TRBJ2-5
V gene: TRBV5-1
D gene: TRBD2

CDR3 protein: CSARVAGGNEQFF
CDR3 DNA: TGCAGTGCTAGAGTAGCGGGAGGCAATGAGCAGTTCTTC
clone size: .
J gene: TRBJ2-1
V gene: TRBV20-1
D gene: TRBD2

CDR3 protein: CSAREGRGYNEQFF
CDR3 DNA: TGCAGTGCTAGGGAGGGCCGTGGCTACAATGAGCAGTTCTTC
clone size: few
J gene: TRBJ2-1
V gene: TRBV20-1
D gene: .

CDR3 protein: CSARDTGERIQYF
CDR3 DNA: TGCAGTGCTAGAGATACGGGTGAGCGGATTCAGTACTTC
clone size: .
J gene: TRBJ2-4
V gene: TRBV20-1
D gene: .

CDR3 protein: CASSKGQGREKLFF
CDR3 DNA: TGTGCCAGCAGTAAGGGTCAGGGCCGAGAAAAACTGTTTTTT
clone size: few
J gene: TRBJ1-4
V gene: TRBV6-1
D gene: .

CDR3 protein: CASSQEGSRPLHF
CDR3 DNA: TGTGCCAGCAGCCAAGAGGGCTCTCGACCCCTCCACTTT
clone size: few
J gene: TRBJ1-6
V gene: TRBV3-1
D gene: .

CDR3 protein: CASSSQGSYNEQFF
CDR3 DNA: TGTGCCAGCAGTTCACAGGGATCGTACAATGAGCAGTTCTTC
clone size: many
J gene: TRBJ2-1
V gene: TRBV6-2/TRBV6-3
D gene: .

CDR3 protein: CASSSPGLGPEEKLFF
CDR3 DNA: TGTGCCAGCAGTTCCCCGGGCCTAGGGCCTGAGGAAAAACTGTTTTTT
clone size: .
J gene: TRBJ1-4
V gene: TRBV28
D gene: .

CDR3 protein: CASSQAGQYYNEQFF
CDR3 DNA: TGTGCCAGCAGCCAAGCGGGACAGTACTACAATGAGCAGTTCTTC
clone size: .
J gene: TRBJ2-1
V gene: TRBV3-1
D gene: TRBD1

CDR3 protein: CSVEPPGPRGYTF
CDR3 DNA: TGCAGCGTTGAACCGCCAGGGCCCCGCGGCTACACCTTC
clone size: .
J gene: TRBJ1-2
V gene: TRBV29-1
D gene: .

CDR3 protein: CSVAQLGRGETQYF
CDR3 DNA: TGCAGCGTTGCACAGTTGGGGCGCGGGGAGACCCAGTACTTC
clone size: many
J gene: TRBJ2-5
V gene: TRBV29-1
D gene: .

CDR3 protein: CASSLKVRVYTDTQYF
CDR3 DNA: TGTGCCAGCAGTTTAAAGGTCAGGGTCTACACAGATACGCAGTATTTT
clone size: .
J gene: TRBJ2-3
V gene: TRBV28
D gene: .

CDR3 protein: CASRRAGGPRRETQYF
CDR3 DNA: TGTGCCAGCAGGCGAGCGGGAGGGCCGAGAAGAGAGACCCAGTACTTC
clone size: .
J gene: TRBJ2-5
V gene: TRBV27
D gene: TRBD2

CDR3 protein: CSAMTSAYNEQFF
CDR3 DNA: TGCAGTGCTATGACTAGCGCTTACAATGAGCAGTTCTTC
clone size: few
J gene: TRBJ2-1
V gene: TRBV20-1
D gene: TRBD2

CDR3 protein: CASSLRTGGEQFF
CDR3 DNA: TGCGCCAGCAGCTTGCGAACGGGAGGTGAGCAGTTCTTC
clone size: few
J gene: TRBJ2-1
V gene: TRBV5-1
D gene: TRBD2

CDR3 protein: CASSEGGRGVTQYF
CDR3 DNA: TGTGCCAGCAGTGAAGGGGGGCGCGGGGTGACCCAGTACTTC
clone size: few
J gene: TRBJ2-5
V gene: TRBV25-1
D gene: .

CDR3 protein: CASSVNIGETQYF
CDR3 DNA: TGTGCCAGCAGCGTGAACATCGGGGAGACCCAGTACTTC
clone size: .
J gene: TRBJ2-5
V gene: TRBV9
D gene: .

CDR3 protein: CASSPLDRSSYEQYF
CDR3 DNA: TGTGCCAGCAGTCCCCTGGACAGGTCCTCCTACGAGCAGTACTTC
clone size: few
J gene: TRBJ2-7
V gene: TRBV28
D gene: TRBD1

CDR3 protein: CASITGVEKSISGANVLTF
CDR3 DNA: TGTGCCAGCATAACCGGGGTCGAAAAAAGTATCTCTGGGGCCAACGTCCTGACTTTC
clone size: few
J gene: TRBJ2-6
V gene: TRBV12-3/TRBV12-4
D gene: .

CDR3 protein: CAGGTEGLLAYEQYF
CDR3 DNA: TGCGCCGGCGGGACAGAGGGTCTCCTAGCCTACGAGCAGTACTTC
clone size: .
J gene: TRBJ2-7
V gene: TRBV5-1
D gene: .

CDR3 protein: CASSPIWGTTYEQYF
CDR3 DNA: TGTGCCAGCAGCCCAATTTGGGGAACAACCTACGAGCAGTACTTC
clone size: few
J gene: TRBJ2-7
V gene: TRBV7-2
D gene: .

CDR3 protein: CATSDSVGGWETQYF
CDR3 DNA: TGTGCCACCAGTGATTCTGTGGGGGGCTGGGAGACCCAGTACTTC
clone size: few
J gene: TRBJ2-5
V gene: TRBV24-1
D gene: .

CDR3 protein: CASKRTSGGYEQYF
CDR3 DNA: TGTGCCAGCAAACGGACTAGCGGTGGCTACGAGCAGTACTTC
clone size: .
J gene: TRBJ2-7
V gene: TRBV12-3/TRBV12-4
D gene: TRBD2

CDR3 protein: CASSLIYGYTF
CDR3 DNA: TGTGCCAGCAGCTTAATCTATGGCTACACCTTC
clone size: few
J gene: TRBJ1-2
V gene: TRBV7-2
D gene: .

CDR3 protein: CASSQRQYTGELFF
CDR3 DNA: TGTGCCAGCAGCCAAAGACAGTACACCGGGGAGCTGTTTTTT
clone size: .
J gene: TRBJ2-2
V gene: TRBV7-9
D gene: .

CDR3 protein: CSASVFSYNEQFF
CDR3 DNA: TGCAGTGCTAGTGTTTTCTCCTACAATGAGCAGTTCTTC
clone size: .
J gene: TRBJ2-1
V gene: TRBV20-1
D gene: .

CDR3 protein: CASSRGINTEAFF
CDR3 DNA: TGTGCCAGCAGCCGGGGTATCAACACTGAAGCTTTCTTT
clone size: many
J gene: TRBJ1-1
V gene: TRBV7-9
D gene: .

CDR3 protein: CASGRGQDTQYF
CDR3 DNA: TGTGCCAGCGGCAGGGGGCAAGACACGCAGTATTTT
clone size: few
J gene: TRBJ2-3
V gene: TRBV6-5
D gene: TRBD1

CDR3 protein: CSVRFSGRAQETQYF
CDR3 DNA: TGCAGCGTACGATTTAGCGGGAGAGCCCAAGAGACCCAGTACTTC
clone size: .
J gene: TRBJ2-5
V gene: TRBV29-1
D gene: TRBD2

CDR3 protein: CASSVSVSSGNTIYF
CDR3 DNA: TGTGCCAGCAGCGTATCTGTCAGCTCTGGAAACACCATATATTTT
clone size: medium-sized
J gene: TRBJ1-3
V gene: TRBV9
D gene: .

CDR3 protein: CSVGDSAGAYNEQFF
CDR3 DNA: TGCAGCGTTGGAGATTCGGCGGGAGCGTACAATGAGCAGTTCTTC
clone size: .
J gene: TRBJ2-1
V gene: TRBV29-1
D gene: TRBD2

CDR3 protein: CAHPGRANTGELFF
CDR3 DNA: TGTGCCCACCCGGGGAGGGCTAACACCGGGGAGCTGTTTTTT
clone size: .
J gene: TRBJ2-2
V gene: TRBV12-3/TRBV12-4
D gene: TRBD2

CDR3 protein: CSVRALPSETQYF
CDR3 DNA: TGCAGCGTTCGAGCCCTACCCTCAGAGACCCAGTACTTC
clone size: few
J gene: TRBJ2-5
V gene: TRBV29-1
D gene: .

CDR3 protein: CASAKGTGEGGYTF
CDR3 DNA: TGTGCCAGCGCTAAAGGGACAGGGGAAGGTGGCTACACCTTC
clone size: .
J gene: TRBJ1-2
V gene: TRBV12-3/TRBV12-4
D gene: TRBD1

CDR3 protein: CASSLVEREQYF
CDR3 DNA: TGTGCCAGCAGTTTGGTTGAAAGGGAGCAGTACTTC
clone size: .
J gene: TRBJ2-5
V gene: TRBV28
D gene: .

CDR3 protein: CASSKTSLDIQYF
CDR3 DNA: TGTGCCAGCAGCAAAACTAGCTTAGACATTCAGTACTTC
clone size: .
J gene: TRBJ2-4
V gene: TRBV7-9
D gene: .

CDR3 protein: CASSFSGPSYNEQFF
CDR3 DNA: TGTGCCAGCAGCTTTAGCGGCCCCTCCTACAATGAGCAGTTCTTC
clone size: few
J gene: TRBJ2-1
V gene: TRBV5-4
D gene: .

CDR3 protein: CASSSVEAAYNEQFF
CDR3 DNA: TGTGCCAGCAGCTCAGTAGAGGCCGCTTACAATGAGCAGTTCTTC
clone size: .
J gene: TRBJ2-1
V gene: TRBV7-9
D gene: .